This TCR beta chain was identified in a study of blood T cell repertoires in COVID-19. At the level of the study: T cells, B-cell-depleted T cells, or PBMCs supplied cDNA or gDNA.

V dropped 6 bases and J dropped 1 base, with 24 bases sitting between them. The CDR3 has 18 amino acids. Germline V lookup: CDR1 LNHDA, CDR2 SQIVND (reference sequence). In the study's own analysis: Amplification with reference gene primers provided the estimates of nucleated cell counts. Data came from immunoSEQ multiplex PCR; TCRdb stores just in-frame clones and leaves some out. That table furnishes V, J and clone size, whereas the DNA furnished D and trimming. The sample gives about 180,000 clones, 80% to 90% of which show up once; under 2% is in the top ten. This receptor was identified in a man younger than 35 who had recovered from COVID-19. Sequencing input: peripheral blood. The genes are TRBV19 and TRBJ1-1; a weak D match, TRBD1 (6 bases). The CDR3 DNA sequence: TGTGCCAGTAGCTTGGACAGAGCCCTGTCGATCTGGAACACTGAAGCTTTCTTT. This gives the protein CASSLDRALSIWNTEAFF. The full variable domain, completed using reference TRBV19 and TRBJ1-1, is DGGITQSPKYLFRKEGQNVTLSCEQNLNHDAMYWYRQDPGQGLRLIYYSQIVNDFQKGDIAEGYSVSREKKESFPLTVTSAQKNPTAFYLCASSLDRALSIWNTEAFFGQGTRLTVV.